This entry concerns a single TCR beta chain. In the source study's methods: Cell counts per sample came from amplifying reference gene primers. Generated by immunoSEQ multiplex PCR, the TCRdb table keeps only in-frame clones and is missing some. For V, J and clone size, that table is used; D and trimming come from the DNA. Of around 300,000 clones detected, more than 75% appear once; the ten largest clones hold 3% to 4%. Unmatched junction bases numbered 15, after V lost 3 bases and J lost 4 bases. CDR1 and CDR2 (germline): LGHDT, YNNKEL (reference sequence). The CDR3 extends over 18 amino acids. The data stem from a study of blood T cell repertoires in COVID-19. Study-wide context: Sites across the United States, Italy and Spain contributed samples from acute and convalescent COVID-19. Sample material is recorded as cDNA or gDNA derived from T cells, B-cell-depleted T cells, or PBMCs.

The chain couples TRBV3-1 (or the pseudogene TRBV3-2) to TRBJ2-1; TRBD2 agrees at 7 bases. This TCR was sampled from a woman in her forties or fifties with active or convalescent COVID-19. The material sequenced was peripheral blood. The CDR3 reads CASSQTAGAGILYNEQFF. For the CDR3, the DNA is TGTGCCAGCAGCCAGACCGCGGGAGCGGGTATCCTTTACAATGAGCAGTTCTTC.